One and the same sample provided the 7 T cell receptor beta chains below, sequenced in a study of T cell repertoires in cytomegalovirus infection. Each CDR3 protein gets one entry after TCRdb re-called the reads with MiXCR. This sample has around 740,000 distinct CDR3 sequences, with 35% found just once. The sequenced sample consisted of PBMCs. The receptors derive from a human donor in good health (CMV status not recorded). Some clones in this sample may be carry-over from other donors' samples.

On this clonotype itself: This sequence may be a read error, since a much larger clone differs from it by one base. CDR3 nucleotides: TGTGCCAGCAGCTTTGGGACTAGCGGGACCTGGGAGCTGTTTTTT. Its protein is CASSFGTSGTWELFF. The genes are TRBV7-4 and TRBJ2-2, with 13 bases identical to TRBD2. Germline-derived CDR1 and CDR2 are SGHVT and SQSDAQ. V dropped 3 bases and J dropped 9; count of bases not matched to a gene: 4. This CDR3 has 15 residues.

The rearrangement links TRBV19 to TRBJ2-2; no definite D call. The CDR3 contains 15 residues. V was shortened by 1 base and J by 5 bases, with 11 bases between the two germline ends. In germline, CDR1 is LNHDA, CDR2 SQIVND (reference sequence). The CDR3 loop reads CASSIVPQETGELFF. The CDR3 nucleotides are TGTGCCAGTAGTATAGTGCCTCAGGAGACCGGGGAGCTGTTTTTT. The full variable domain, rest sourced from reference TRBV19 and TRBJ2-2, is DGGITQSPKYLFRKEGQNVTLSCEQNLNHDAMYWYRQDPGQGLRLIYYSQIVNDFQKGDIAEGYSVSREKKESFPLTVTSAQKNPTAFYLCASSIVPQETGELFFGEGSRLTVL.

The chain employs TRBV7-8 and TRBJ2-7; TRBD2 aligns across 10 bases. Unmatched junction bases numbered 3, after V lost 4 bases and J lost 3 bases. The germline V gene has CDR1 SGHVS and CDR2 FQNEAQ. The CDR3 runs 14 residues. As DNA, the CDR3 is TGTGCCAGCAGCTCTACTAGCGGGAACTACGAGCAGTACTTC. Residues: CASSSTSGNYEQYF.

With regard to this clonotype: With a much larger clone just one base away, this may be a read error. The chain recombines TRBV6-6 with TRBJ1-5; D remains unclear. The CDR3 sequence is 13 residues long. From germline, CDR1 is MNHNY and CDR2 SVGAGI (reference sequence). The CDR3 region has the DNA TGTGCCAGCAGTTACCGCGAGGATCAGCCCAAGCATTTT. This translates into CASSYREDQPKHF.

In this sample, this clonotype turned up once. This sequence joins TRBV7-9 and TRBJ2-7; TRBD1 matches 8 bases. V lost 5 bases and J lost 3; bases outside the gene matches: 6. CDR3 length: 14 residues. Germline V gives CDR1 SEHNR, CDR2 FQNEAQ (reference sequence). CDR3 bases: TGTGCCAGCAGCGGGGACAGGAAAAACTACGAGCAGTACTTC. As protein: CASSGDRKNYEQYF.

CDR3 sequence: CSARDRSEEQFF. The CDR3 region has the DNA TGCAGTGCTAGAGATAGATCGGAGGAGCAGTTCTTC. The rearrangement uses TRBV20-1 and TRBJ2-1; D is uncertain. With 0 bases removed from V and 10 bases from J, the gap between germline ends came to 10 bases. Germline V gene sequence: CDR1 DFQATT, CDR2 SNEGSKA (reference sequence). CDR3 size: 12 residues.

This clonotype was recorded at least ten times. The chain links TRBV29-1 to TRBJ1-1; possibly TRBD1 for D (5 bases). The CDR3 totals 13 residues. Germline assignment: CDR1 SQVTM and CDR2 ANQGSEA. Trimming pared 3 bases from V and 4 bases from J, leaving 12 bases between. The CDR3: CSVDGGAVTEAFF. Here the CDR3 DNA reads TGCAGCGTTGACGGGGGTGCGGTCACTGAAGCTTTCTTT.